The 5 T cell receptor beta chains given below trace back to one sample, sequenced in a study of blood T cells in healthy people across ages. Next came a second PCR, run for about 6 to 12 cycles, which used a sample-barcoded 5' primer along with a J-beta primer mix. From the 5' RACE reads, TCRdb called clonotypes with MiXCR, one entry per CDR3 protein. The sample has some 1.6 million distinct CDR3 sequences; about 31% are singletons. Sequenced sample: blood. These receptors were collected from a woman aged 25 to 39 in good health.

This clonotype was counted between two and nine times. CDR3 protein: CSASILAVYNEQFF. The CDR3 nucleotides read TGCAGTGCTAGTATACTAGCGGTCTACAATGAGCAGTTCTTC. The rearrangement joins TRBV20-1 to TRBJ2-1; 8 bases line up with TRBD2. The germline V gene has CDR1 DFQATT and CDR2 SNEGSKA (reference sequence). V gave up 3 bases and J gave up 3 bases; unmatched junction bases: 4. This CDR3 has 14 residues.

This clonotype was seen a few times. This chain joins TRBV7-2 and TRBJ2-7; D perhaps matches TRBD1 (5 bases). Trimming took 6 bases from V and 3 from J, leaving 18 bases between them. CDR1 is SGHTA, CDR2 FQGNSA, per germline. CDR3 length equals 15 residues. The CDR3 sequence is CASRAPAGPNYEQYF. The CDR3 DNA sequence: TGTGCCAGCAGGGCCCCCGCAGGGCCTAACTACGAGCAGTACTTC.

This clonotype was detected many times. This chain links TRBV4-1 with TRBJ2-5; weak D call: TRBD2 (5 bases). Germline CDR1 reads MGHRA; CDR2 reads YSYEKL. The CDR3 has 14 amino acids. The V end was cut by 4 bases, the J end by 9 bases, with 18 bases between. CDR3 coding DNA: TGCGCCAGCAGCCCCCTAGGCGCGGGTGTATCCCAGTACTTC. It yields the protein CASSPLGAGVSQYF.

Only one count was recorded for this clonotype. The chain is built from TRBV19 and TRBJ2-5; possibly TRBD1 for D (6 bases). This CDR3 region has 16 residues. V gave up 1 base and J gave up 2 bases, with 14 bases separating them. CDR1 is LNHDA and CDR2 is SQIVND in the germline V gene (reference sequence). CDR3 sequence reads: CASSIVTGTPQETQYF. CDR3 bases: TGTGCCAGTAGTATAGTCACAGGGACCCCTCAAGAGACCCAGTACTTC.

This clonotype was recorded a few times. The chain combines TRBV10-3 with TRBJ2-3; D tentatively fits TRBD1 or TRBD2 (5 bases each). The CDR3 has 16 amino acids. V was clipped by 6 bases and J by 4 bases, with 20 bases between them. The germline V gene has CDR1 ENHRY and CDR2 SYGVKD. CDR3 DNA sequence: TGTGCCATCAGAACCCCCGGGGCAGATAGTGCAGATACGCAGTATTTT. It translates to CAIRTPGADSADTQYF.